This T cell receptor (beta chain) stems from a study of Graves' ophthalmopathy and Graves' hyperthyroidism. Looked up from germline, CDR1 is MNHNS and CDR2 is SASEGT. The CDR3 loop spans 15 amino acids. Between the trimmed V and J ends, which lost 8 bases and 2 bases, there was a span of 19 bases. RNA transcripts provided the template for amplifying TCR beta CDR3 regions. Second-round multiplex PCR came after first-round RT-PCR with HTBI primers. TCRdb re-analysed the multiplex PCR reads in MiXCR, keeping a single row per CDR3 protein. The table includes 400,000 to 450,000 distinct CDR3 sequences, around 21% detected once.

The genes are TRBV6-1 and TRBJ2-7, with D maybe TRBD1 (6 bases). The sequenced sample was peripheral blood. This sequence was found in a woman in her late teens or twenties with stable Graves' hyperthyroidism. CDR3: CASGRSQGTTYEQYF. In nucleotides, the CDR3 is TGTGCCAGCGGAAGGTCCCAGGGGACAACCTACGAGCAGTACTTC.